This T cell receptor (beta chain) is from a study of T cell responses to AZD1222 COVID-19 vaccine. Background on the study: Second-dose recipients at about 4 or about 12 weeks were treated as one pooled group.

V dropped 0 bases and J dropped 2 bases, with 14 bases sitting between them. Germline lookup yields CDR1 MNHEY and CDR2 SVGEGT. The CDR3 loop spans 17 amino acids. Repertoires were generated with immunoSEQ multiplex PCR, while TCRdb's copy carries only in-frame clones and drops some. The sample lists about 120,000 clones; around 87% were seen once. Regarding the study as a whole: Nearly half of spike-specific TCRs reportedly target variant regions that are unmutated in the B.1.351 and B.1.1.7 variants. After two AZD1222 doses, spike-specific TCR breadth and depth rose versus day 0.

With regard to this clone: Its specificity is not known.

The TCR sequence derives from an adult in good health. The sequences come from peripheral blood, collected on day 0 of AZD1222 vaccination. The chain employs TRBV6-2 or TRBV6-3 and TRBJ2-1, with TRBD2 as a possible D gene (7 bases). The CDR3: CASSYSVRGATYNEQFF. Here the CDR3 DNA reads TGTGCCAGCAGTTACTCGGTCCGGGGGGCGACCTACAATGAGCAGTTCTTC.